The sample holds one count of the clone carrying this T cell receptor beta chain. Here immunoSEQ multiplex PCR was the method, and the copy in TCRdb shows in-frame clones only, minus some. Of over 200,000 clones detected, roughly 90% appear once; the ten largest clones hold less than 3.5%. This sample is drawn from a study of blood T cell repertoires in COVID-19. Across the study: There were acute and convalescent COVID-19 samples, and they came from the United States, Italy and Spain.

This CDR3 has 13 residues. Germline assignment: CDR1 SQVTM and CDR2 ANQGSEA. The V end lost 6 bases, the J end lost 8 bases, and 19 bases lay between the germline ends. The sequence came from an older woman with acute or convalescent COVID-19. The sample was peripheral blood. The chain has TRBV29-1 and TRBJ1-1; TRBD1 is a possible D gene (5 bases). The CDR3 DNA reads as TGCAGCGTCGCCGACAGTCAATCTGTCGAAGCTTTCTTT. Translated: CSVADSQSVEAFF.